A single sample gave rise to the 19 T cell receptor beta chains below, sequenced in a study of cytomegalovirus exposure and HLA in healthy donors (dated by TCRdb to the late 2010s). The library was generated by the immunoSEQ multiplex PCR assay. For the multiplex PCR, a mixture combining 60 forward primers for TCR Vbeta segments and 13 reverse primers for TCR Jbeta segments was used. TCRdb provides this immuneACCESS table in a form limited to in-frame rearrangements. Some clones are lacking; in checked studies, under half of them reflect an unresolved V gene, and why the rest are absent is not known. The sample table lists some 150,000 clones, 70% to 80% of them with a count of one. About 13% of the sample lies in the top ten. The specimen was PBMCs. These TCRs come from a man aged 30-40 years in good health and CMV-seropositive.

The chain has TRBV7-8 and TRBJ2-7, with 7 bases lining up with TRBD2. Germline trimming cut 1 base from V and 2 bases from J; bases unmatched to any gene: 11. The CDR3 contains 17 residues. Germline loops: CDR1 SGHVS, CDR2 FQNEAQ. The chain's CDR3 is CASSLEYRAGVPYEQYF. The CDR3 DNA reads TGTGCCAGCAGCTTAGAGTATCGGGCGGGAGTGCCCTACGAGCAGTACTTC.

This clone has a single count. The J gene is TRBJ2-1, the V gene TRBV5-1, with 9 positions matching TRBD1. Trimming removed 4 bases from V and 1 base from J; junction bases left unmatched: 18. CDR3 length equals 20 residues. The germline V gene encodes CDR1 SGHRS and CDR2 YFSETQ. The CDR3 nucleotides are TGCGCCAGCAGCGAACTTCCGGGACAGGGTTCCATCACTTCCTACAATGAGCAGTTCTTC. Its translation: CASSELPGQGSITSYNEQFF. The whole variable domain, remainder taken from reference TRBV5-1 and TRBJ2-1, is KAGVTQTPRYLIKTRGQQVTLSCSPISGHRSVSWYQQTPGQGLQFLFEYFSETQRNKGNFPGRFSGRQFSNSRSEMNVSTLELGDSALYLCASSELPGQGSITSYNEQFFGPGTRLTVL.

CDR3 in amino acids: CASVLRAGVGNEQFF. The CDR3 DNA follows: TGTGCCAGCGTACTTCGGGCGGGAGTTGGAAATGAGCAGTTCTTC. The chain links TRBV5-8 to TRBJ2-1, with TRBD2 matching 7 bases. The CDR3 is 15 residues long. The ends lost 7 bases at V and 7 bases at J; junction bases unmatched: 14. Germline CDR1 and CDR2: SGHTS and YDEGEE.

The gene calls are TRBV5-1 and TRBJ2-5; a possible D gene is TRBD1 (6 bases). The closer fit of TRBJ2-7 to the DNA end suggests the J call may be wrong. The CDR3 is 14 amino acids. Germline V gives CDR1 SGHRS, CDR2 YFSETQ. CDR3 region: CASSLEGGDYEQYF. The CDR3 region has the DNA TGCGCCAGCAGCTTGGAAGGGGGAGACTACGAGCAGTACTTC.

The V call is TRBV28, the J call TRBJ2-7; TRBD1 matches 7 bases. With 3 bases clipped from V and 1 base from J, the junction kept 6 bases outside the gene matches. The CDR3 has 15 residues. CDR1 MDHEN and CDR2 SYDVKM come from the germline V gene. CDR3 sequence reads: CASSFGTERSYEQYF. The CDR3 DNA sequence: TGTGCCAGCAGTTTCGGGACAGAGAGGTCCTACGAGCAGTACTTC.

The chain employs TRBV6-1 and TRBJ2-1, with TRBD2 matching over 8 bases. The CDR3 contains 15 residues. V gave up 6 bases and J gave up 9 bases; unmatched junction bases: 13. Germline V lookup: CDR1 MNHNS, CDR2 SASEGT. CDR3 sequence: CASSQSGLVGGEQFF. CDR3 DNA: TGTGCCAGCAGCCAATCGGGACTAGTTGGTGGTGAGCAGTTCTTC.

The chain combines TRBV11-3 with TRBJ2-3, with 7 bases aligning to TRBD2. Germline V lookup: CDR1 SGHNT, CDR2 YENEEA. This CDR3 has 14 residues. The V segment lost 5 bases and the J segment 4 bases; nucleotides outside the gene matches: 6. DNA of the CDR3: TGTGCCAGCAGCGTCACTAGCGAGGCAGATACGCAGTATTTT. Translation gives CASSVTSEADTQYF.

This clone was seen a single time. This chain joins TRBV5-8 and TRBJ2-7, with TRBD2 matching over 14 bases. CDR1 SGHTS and CDR2 YDEGEE come from the germline V gene. Germline trimming cut 2 bases from V and 4 bases from J; bases unmatched to any gene: 11. The CDR3 spans 18 residues. The CDR3 is CASSFRTSGRQLIYEQYF. The CDR3 nucleotides read TGTGCCAGCAGCTTCCGGACTAGCGGGAGGCAATTAATATACGAGCAGTACTTC.

The chain combines TRBV27 with TRBJ2-7, with 8 nucleotides matching TRBD1. J was trimmed by 5 bases and V by 5 bases; bases with no gene match: 11. Germline lookup yields CDR1 MNHEY and CDR2 SMNVEV (reference sequence). CDR3 length: 15 amino acids. The CDR3 sequence is CASSPYRGEVDEQYF. In DNA, the CDR3 is TGTGCCAGCAGTCCGTACAGGGGGGAGGTTGACGAGCAGTACTTC.

This chain links TRBV27 with TRBJ2-5; a weak D match, TRBD2 (7 bases). V lost 0 bases to trimming and J lost 5 bases, with 19 bases between them. CDR3 length equals 17 residues. Germline V CDR1 and CDR2: MNHEY, SMNVEV (reference sequence). CDR3 protein: CASSLSGGGRERETQYF. CDR3 bases: TGTGCCAGCAGTTTATCAGGGGGGGGGCGGGAGCGGGAGACCCAGTACTTC.

The chain is built from TRBV12-5 and TRBJ2-1; 7 bases match TRBD2. V was clipped by 6 bases and J by 6 bases; unmatched bases: 14. The V gene's germline CDR1 is LGHNT and CDR2 FRNRAP. This CDR3 region has 16 residues. CDR3 amino acids: CASGQTVGGSGNEQFF. The CDR3 DNA reads TGTGCTAGTGGCCAAACTGTTGGCGGGAGTGGCAATGAGCAGTTCTTC.

This chain joins TRBV27 and TRBJ2-2; perhaps TRBD1 as D (5 bases). This CDR3 region has 14 residues. V was clipped by 2 bases and J by 4 bases, with 8 bases between them. Germline V lookup: CDR1 MNHEY, CDR2 SMNVEV (reference sequence). CDR3 sequence (DNA): TGTGCCAGCAGTTTACTAACAGGCACCGGGGAGCTGTTTTTT. This translates into CASSLLTGTGELFF.

This chain uses TRBV28 with TRBJ2-7; tentative D call: TRBD1 (7 bases). Trimming pared 6 bases from V and 3 bases from J, leaving 15 bases between. From germline, CDR1 is MDHEN and CDR2 SYDVKM. The CDR3 is 14 amino acids. CDR3 DNA: TGTGCCAGCAGCGGAGGGGGCAGCGGCTACGAGCAGTACTTC. This sequence encodes CASSGGGSGYEQYF.

The V call is TRBV7-2, the J call TRBJ2-1; TRBD2 aligns across 11 bases. V gave up 5 bases and J gave up 7 bases; unmatched junction bases: 19. The germline V gene has CDR1 SGHTA and CDR2 FQGNSA. This CDR3 is built from 19 residues. The DNA of the CDR3 is TGTGCCAGCAGCGGTAGGGCTAGCGGGAGGACTCTCGGGGGAAATGAGCAGTTCTTC. This gives the protein CASSGRASGRTLGGNEQFF.

The rearrangement uses TRBV11-2 and TRBJ2-5; D may be TRBD2 (6 bases). The ends were cut back, 0 bases at V and 4 bases at J, with 15 bases in the middle. Germline loops: CDR1 SGHAT, CDR2 FQNNGV. The CDR3 length is 16 residues. DNA of the CDR3: TGTGCCAGCAGCTTAGAGTCCCAGGGAGGAGGAGAGACCCAGTACTTC. Translation: CASSLESQGGGETQYF.

CDR3 DNA sequence: TGTGCCAGCAGCTCCCCAGGGGTTGGGGAGCTGTTTTTT. Protein sequence: CASSSPGVGELFF. The V gene is TRBV7-3, the J gene TRBJ2-2, with D possibly TRBD1 on 6 matching bases. The CDR3 is made up of 13 amino acids. Germline V CDR1 and CDR2: SGHTA, FQGTGA. Between the trimmed V and J ends, which lost 4 bases and 8 bases, there was a span of 11 bases.

This chain uses TRBV28 with TRBJ2-4, with 8 bases fitting TRBD1. Trimming removed 5 bases from V and 1 base from J; junction bases left unmatched: 7. This CDR3 region has 16 residues. Germline V gene data show CDR1 as MDHEN and CDR2 as SYDVKM. The CDR3 loop reads CASSPRGLSAKNIQYF. DNA for the CDR3: TGTGCCAGCAGTCCCAGGGGGCTTTCGGCCAAAAACATTCAGTACTTC.

The chain couples TRBV4-2 to TRBJ2-5; TRBD1 aligns across 7 bases. Matching the DNA end better, TRBJ2-7 makes the J call doubtful. CDR1 is LGHNA and CDR2 is YNFKEQ in the germline V gene. This CDR3 has 15 residues. The CDR3 spells CASSHDREKDYEQYF. CDR3 DNA sequence: TGTGCCAGCAGCCACGACAGGGAGAAAGACTACGAGCAGTACTTC.

The V gene is TRBV5-1, the J gene TRBJ1-2; perhaps TRBD1 as D (5 bases). In germline, CDR1 is SGHRS, CDR2 YFSETQ. CDR3 size: 14 residues. V lost 0 bases to trimming and J lost 6 bases, with 12 bases between them. This CDR3 is CASSLGSRDDGYTF. DNA of the CDR3: TGCGCCAGCAGCTTGGGGAGCAGGGATGATGGCTACACCTTC. Full variable domain (remainder filled in from reference TRBV5-1 and TRBJ1-2): KAGVTQTPRYLIKTRGQQVTLSCSPISGHRSVSWYQQTPGQGLQFLFEYFSETQRNKGNFPGRFSGRQFSNSRSEMNVSTLELGDSALYLCASSLGSRDDGYTFGSGTRLTVV.